The 24 T cell receptor beta chains in this list originate from one sample, sequenced in a study of cytomegalovirus exposure and HLA in healthy donors. PCR used 60 Vbeta primers and 13 Jbeta primers. Some clones are missing from TCRdb's copy, which holds only in-frame ones; the method was immunoSEQ multiplex PCR. The sample contains fewer than 65,000 clones, 73% of which appear only once. Specimen: PBMCs. The receptor set was obtained from a middle-aged man in good health and CMV-seronegative.

This chain joins TRBV18 and TRBJ2-2, with 8 bases identical to TRBD1. In germline, CDR1 is KGHSH, CDR2 LQKENI. The CDR3 consists of 16 residues. J lost 6 bases, V lost 3 bases, and 9 bases had no gene match. The CDR3 protein is CASSPLGQGISGELFF. The CDR3 nucleotides are TGTGCCAGCTCACCGCTAGGACAGGGAATATCCGGGGAGCTGTTTTTT.

The chain joins TRBV5-1 to TRBJ1-4; TRBD1 is a possible D gene (5 bases). The CDR3 is 14 amino acids. The V gene lost 4 bases and the J gene lost 6 bases, with 13 bases spanning the gap. Germline CDR1 and CDR2: SGHRS and YFSETQ. The DNA of the CDR3 is TGCGCCAGCAGCCCGGAGGGGTTTGATGAAAAACTGTTTTTT. It yields the protein CASSPEGFDEKLFF.

The chain carries TRBV5-8 and TRBJ1-4; the match to TRBD1 covers 8 bases. The V gene's germline CDR1 is SGHTS and CDR2 YDEGEE. The CDR3 spans 15 residues. V shed 3 bases, J shed 6 bases, and the junction held 7 bases outside the gene matches. The CDR3 reads CASSSRTGRDEKLFF. In DNA form, the CDR3 reads TGTGCCAGCAGCTCTCGGACAGGGCGGGATGAAAAACTGTTTTTT.

The chain joins TRBV5-1 to TRBJ1-2; unclear D gene. The V end lost 5 bases, the J end lost 8 bases, and 16 bases lay between the germline ends. This CDR3 contains 13 residues. Germline V gene lookup returns CDR1 SGHRS and CDR2 YFSETQ. The chain's CDR3 is CASRIDPTVGYTF. The DNA of the CDR3 is TGCGCCAGCAGAATCGATCCCACAGTGGGCTACACCTTC.

The V and J genes are TRBV27 and TRBJ1-2; possible D gene TRBD1, 6 bases. The V gene lost 7 bases and the J gene lost 5 bases, with 17 bases spanning the gap. Looked up from germline, CDR1 is MNHEY and CDR2 is SMNVEV (reference sequence). The CDR3 totals 14 residues. In DNA, the CDR3 is TGTGCCAGCAAACCCACAGGGTTGGTATATGGCTACACCTTC. This gives the protein CASKPTGLVYGYTF.

This clone was seen a few times. The chain is built from TRBV29-1 and TRBJ1-1, with TRBD1 as a possible D gene (5 bases). Trimming pared 7 bases from V and 10 bases from J, leaving 13 bases between. Germline CDR1 reads SQVTM; CDR2 reads ANQGSEA. This CDR3 has 10 residues. CDR3: CSATNRGAFF. In nucleotides, the CDR3 is TGCAGCGCCACAAATAGGGGAGCTTTCTTT.

The chain is built from TRBV6-4 and TRBJ2-7; 10 nucleotides agree with TRBD2. This CDR3 region has 14 residues. After removal of 5 bases from V and 2 bases from J, the junction contained 3 bases not matched to a gene. Germline V gives CDR1 MRHNA, CDR2 SNTAGT. The CDR3: CASSSLAGAYEQYF. CDR3 coding DNA: TGTGCCAGCAGTAGCCTAGCGGGGGCCTACGAGCAGTACTTC.

The rearrangement joins TRBV18 to TRBJ2-1; 7 bases fit TRBD1. CDR1 KGHSH and CDR2 LQKENI come from the germline V gene. CDR3 length: 14 residues. V lost 6 bases to trimming and J lost 0 bases; unmatched junction nucleotides: 2. The CDR3 DNA reads TGTGCCAGCTCGGGACAGTCCTCCTACAATGAGCAGTTCTTC. It codes for CASSGQSSYNEQFF. Together with reference TRBV18 and TRBJ2-1, the CDR3 gives the full variable domain: NAGVMQNPRHLVRRRGQEARLRCSPMKGHSHVYWYRQLPEEGLKFMVYLQKENIIDESGMPKERFSAEFPKEGPSILRIQQVVRGDSAAYFCASSGQSSYNEQFFGPGTRLTVL.

CDR3 in DNA: TGTGCCAGCAGCTTGATGGGGGGGGGACAGCCCCAGCATTTT. Translating it yields CASSLMGGGQPQHF. V and J are TRBV5-4 and TRBJ1-5; a possible D gene is TRBD1 (5 bases). The CDR3 covers 14 residues. Germline-derived CDR1 and CDR2 are SGHNT and YYREEE (reference sequence). Trimming removed 1 base at V and 7 bases at J, with 12 bases between.

The rearrangement uses TRBV5-1 and TRBJ2-7; 10 bases fit TRBD2. Germline loops: CDR1 SGHRS, CDR2 YFSETQ. Trimming at V came to 4 bases and at J to 5 bases, leaving 12 bases not matched to a gene. The CDR3 consists of 16 residues. The CDR3 protein is CASSAALAGRRDEQYF. Here the CDR3 DNA reads TGCGCCAGCAGCGCTGCACTAGCGGGGCGGAGGGACGAGCAGTACTTC.

The chain combines TRBV6-5 with TRBJ1-2; the D is unclear. Trimming took 4 bases from V and 4 from J, leaving 7 bases between them. The CDR3 totals 12 residues. CDR1 MNHEY and CDR2 SVGAGI come from the germline V gene. The CDR3 sequence is CASSSGAYGYTF. Here the CDR3 DNA reads TGTGCCAGCAGTTCCGGTGCCTATGGCTACACCTTC.

V usage is TRBV19 and J usage is TRBJ2-1, with 13 bases that match TRBD2. Germline values: CDR1 LNHDA, CDR2 SQIVND (reference sequence). V was clipped by 3 bases and J by 5 bases; unmatched bases: 4. CDR3 length equals 16 residues. This CDR3 reads CASSMGTSGIHNEQFF. DNA for the CDR3: TGTGCCAGTAGTATGGGGACTAGCGGGATTCACAATGAGCAGTTCTTC.

The rearrangement joins TRBV2 to TRBJ2-3; TRBD2 matches at 9 bases. CDR1 is SNHLY and CDR2 is FYNNEI in the germline V gene. Losses at the gene ends were 11 bases for V and 0 bases for J; bases not matched to a gene: 6. The CDR3 is 14 residues long. The CDR3 reads CACQTSGSTDTQYF. For the CDR3, the DNA is TGTGCCTGCCAGACTAGCGGCAGCACAGATACGCAGTATTTT.

This clone has just a few counts. The rearrangement joins TRBV29-1 to TRBJ2-5, with a tentative D call TRBD2 (6 bases). Germline CDR1 reads SQVTM; CDR2 reads ANQGSEA. The CDR3 covers 13 residues. The V and J ends lost 6 bases and 1 base respectively, with 12 bases between them. The CDR3 DNA reads as TGCAGCGTCCGGGGGAGGTTCCAAGAGACCCAGTACTTC. This translates into CSVRGRFQETQYF.

The rearrangement links TRBV6-1 to TRBJ2-7; D unclear. The CDR3 totals 12 residues. Germline V CDR1 and CDR2: MNHNS, SASEGT. The CDR3 DNA sequence: TGTGCAACTGAGACACCGTCCTACGAGCAGTACTTC. Amino acid sequence: CATETPSYEQYF.

V usage is TRBV27 and J usage is TRBJ2-7; 12 bases match TRBD2. Germline CDR1 and CDR2: MNHEY and SMNVEV (reference sequence). V lost 5 bases and J lost 7; bases outside the gene matches: 9. This CDR3 is 15 amino acids long. Written as DNA, the CDR3 is TGTGCCAGCAGTCCTCTCACTAGCGGGGGGCGGGAGCAGTACTTC. It yields the protein CASSPLTSGGREQYF.

This rearrangement joins TRBV5-6 to TRBJ1-4; 9 bases are a match to TRBD1. V shed 6 bases and J 4 bases; nucleotides not matched to a gene: 10. The length of the CDR3 is 16 residues. CDR1 SGHDT and CDR2 YYEEEE come from the germline V gene. The DNA for the CDR3 is TGTGCCAGCACCGCTTTGGGACAGGGATTTAATGAAAAACTGTTTTTT. Its protein is CASTALGQGFNEKLFF.

CDR3 region: CAISEAQVGQPQHF. CDR3 nucleotides: TGTGCCATCAGTGAGGCACAGGTTGGTCAGCCCCAGCATTTT. This sequence joins TRBV10-3 and TRBJ1-5, with a weak D call TRBD1 (5 bases). Trimming stripped 2 bases from V and 6 bases from J, with 11 bases between. The CDR3 length is 14 residues. The germline gives CDR1 ENHRY, CDR2 SYGVKD.

This clone came up a few times. The chain's CDR3 is CASSRGINQAFF. In DNA, the CDR3 is TGTGCCAGCAGCCGAGGTATTAATCAAGCTTTCTTT. The chain is built from TRBV5-4 and TRBJ1-1; no definite D call. Germline lookup yields CDR1 SGHNT and CDR2 YYREEE (reference sequence). Trimming stripped 4 bases from V and 9 bases from J, with 13 bases between. The CDR3 sequence is 12 residues long.

This clone was found a few times. The rearrangement joins TRBV9 to TRBJ1-1; D remains unclear. Per the germline V gene, CDR1 is SGDLS and CDR2 is YYNGEE. The CDR3 covers 14 residues. V lost 0 bases, J lost 8 bases, and 14 bases lay in between. The CDR3 region is CASSVGVGAREAFF. The CDR3, as DNA: TGTGCCAGCAGCGTAGGGGTGGGAGCGCGGGAAGCTTTCTTT. The whole variable domain, filled in from reference TRBV9 and TRBJ1-1, reads DSGVTQTPKHLITATGQRVTLRCSPRSGDLSVYWYQQSLDQGLQFLIQYYNGEERAKGNILERFSAQQFPDLHSELNLSSLELGDSALYFCASSVGVGAREAFFGQGTRLTVV.

This clone was counted a single time. The V gene is TRBV10-2, the J gene TRBJ2-7; D perhaps matches TRBD2 (6 bases). CDR3 length: 15 residues. V was trimmed by 4 bases and J by 4 bases, leaving 17 bases between them. Germline V gene data show CDR1 as WSHSY and CDR2 as SAAADI. As DNA, the CDR3 is TGCGCCAGCAGTGGTTCGCGGGGCCACGATTACGAGCAGTACTTC. Translating gives CASSGSRGHDYEQYF.

As regards this clone: Within the sample, other DNA sequences also encode this same CDR3. This rearrangement joins TRBV21-1 to TRBJ1-5. TRBV21-1 is a documented pseudogene. The CDR3 spans 18 residues. CDR3 nucleotides: TGTGCCAGCAGCAAAGTAATAGTGAGGGAGTGGAGCAATCAGCCCCAGCATTTT. This sequence encodes CASSKVIVREWSNQPQHF.

This clone was detected only a few times. The chain carries TRBV6-5 and TRBJ2-7; 9 bases are shared with TRBD1. The DNA end favors TRBJ2-1, so the J call may be wrong. Germline V gene sequence: CDR1 MNHEY, CDR2 SVGAGI. This CDR3 has 15 residues. This CDR3 is CASRPPRQGVHEQFF. For the CDR3, the DNA is TGTGCCAGCAGACCTCCGCGACAGGGGGTCCACGAGCAGTTCTTC.

This chain connects TRBV30 to TRBJ1-5; tentatively, D is TRBD1 (6 bases). The CDR3 has 15 amino acids. V was trimmed by 3 bases and J by 4 bases, leaving 16 bases between them. Germline-derived CDR1 and CDR2 are GTSNPN and SVGIG (reference sequence). The CDR3 loop is CAWSLLQGNNQPQHF. DNA for the CDR3: TGTGCCTGGAGCCTGTTACAGGGCAATAATCAGCCCCAGCATTTT. Full variable domain (rest looked up from reference TRBV30 and TRBJ1-5): SQTIHQWPATLVQPVGSPLSLECTVEGTSNPNLYWYRQAAGRGLQLLFYSVGIGQISSEVPQNLSASRPQDRQFILSSKKLLLSDSGFYLCAWSLLQGNNQPQHFGDGTRLSIL.